These 13 T cell receptor beta chains were all obtained from the same sample, sequenced in a study of T cells in Graves' hyperthyroidism and ophthalmopathy. TCR beta CDR3 region amplification was performed from RNA transcripts. TCR CDR3 regions were first amplified by RT-PCR with HTBI primers. Via MiXCR, TCRdb re-called the multiplex PCR reads, giving one row per CDR3 protein. The sample records a few hundred thousand distinct CDR3 sequences, roughly 46% being singletons. The specimen sequenced was peripheral blood or thyroid tissue (not recorded which). The receptors here all came from an adult woman with Graves' disease, either hyperthyroidism or ophthalmopathy (not recorded which).

CDR3 nucleotides: TGCAGCGCTTACTCTGGAAACACCATATATTTT. It yields the protein CSAYSGNTIYF. V usage is TRBV29-1 and J usage is TRBJ1-3; D remains ambiguous. CDR1 SQVTM and CDR2 ANQGSEA come from the germline V gene. V was cut by 7 bases and J by 0 bases, with 4 bases left in between. CDR3 size: 11 residues.

The chain recombines TRBV3-1 with TRBJ2-2, with 7 bases lining up with TRBD1. Germline-derived CDR1 and CDR2 are LGHDT and YNNKEL (reference sequence). The CDR3 is made up of 15 amino acids. Trimming took 6 bases from V and 3 from J; bases not matched to a gene: 7. In DNA form, the CDR3 reads TGTGCCAGCAGGAATAAGGGACAGTACACCGGGGAGCTGTTTTTT. It is translated as CASRNKGQYTGELFF.

The chain joins TRBV2 to TRBJ1-5; TRBD1 might be the D (5 bases). V was pared by 6 bases and J by 8 bases, with 14 bases between. This CDR3 comprises 13 residues. Germline CDR1 reads SNHLY; CDR2 reads FYNNEI. CDR3 in DNA: TGTGCCAGCAGGGGGGGGGTCTACGAGCCCCAGCATTTT. Encoded protein: CASRGGVYEPQHF.

Ten or more counts support this clonotype. The V call is TRBV5-1, the J call TRBJ2-7; TRBD2 is a possible D gene (5 bases). From germline, CDR1 is SGHRS and CDR2 YFSETQ. V shed 0 bases and J shed 4 bases, with 11 bases lying between them. The CDR3 is 14 amino acids. CDR3 in amino acids: CASSLGSGFYEQYF. CDR3 sequence (DNA): TGCGCCAGCAGCTTGGGAAGCGGATTTTACGAGCAGTACTTC.

V usage is TRBV11-2 and J usage is TRBJ1-1; a possible D gene is TRBD1 (5 bases). Trimming cost V 7 bases and J 5 bases, with 14 bases left between them. CDR1 is SGHAT and CDR2 is FQNNGV in the germline V gene. The CDR3 runs 13 residues. CDR3 in DNA: TGTGCCAGCACCCCTCGGGGGGGGACTGAAGCTTTCTTT. Protein: CASTPRGGTEAFF.

This chain uses TRBV10-1 with TRBJ2-5, with D perhaps TRBD2 (6 bases). The germline V and J ends were trimmed by 6 bases and 1 base, with 12 bases remaining between them. The germline V gene has CDR1 WNHNN and CDR2 SYGVQD (reference sequence). CDR3 length equals 14 residues. DNA of the CDR3: TGCGCCAGCAGCCAAGGGACTCTCCAAGAGACCCAGTACTTC. Amino acid sequence: CASSQGTLQETQYF.

The sample holds many counts of this clonotype. The genes are TRBV10-3 and TRBJ1-2, with TRBD1 as a possible D gene (5 bases). Germline V gene data show CDR1 as ENHRY and CDR2 as SYGVKD. The CDR3 runs 14 residues. V was clipped by 2 bases and J by 3 bases, with 10 bases between them. CDR3 loop: CAISETGRDYGYTF. CDR3 DNA sequence: TGTGCCATCAGTGAGACTGGCAGGGACTATGGCTACACCTTC.

This chain connects TRBV28 to TRBJ2-7; 7 nucleotides match TRBD1. The CDR3 consists of 15 residues. Germline V gene lookup returns CDR1 MDHEN and CDR2 SYDVKM. Trimming removed 4 bases from V and 0 bases from J; junction bases left unmatched: 6. The CDR3 bases are TGTGCCAGCAGTTCTCCGGGACAGTACTCCTACGAGCAGTACTTC. Its protein is CASSSPGQYSYEQYF.

This clonotype was seen repeatedly, ten times or more. V usage is TRBV3-1 and J usage is TRBJ2-2; D gene unclear. The V and J ends lost 4 bases and 8 bases respectively, with 5 bases between them. Germline V gene lookup returns CDR1 LGHDT and CDR2 YNNKEL (reference sequence). This CDR3 has 11 amino acids. The CDR3 loop reads CASSLWGELFF. The CDR3 DNA reads as TGTGCCAGCAGCCTCTGGGGGGAGCTGTTTTTT.

This clonotype occurred many times. The rearrangement links TRBV14 to TRBJ1-2; the D gene is possibly TRBD1 (5 bases). Germline assignment: CDR1 SGHDN and CDR2 FVKESK. The CDR3 extends over 15 amino acids. The V end lost 4 bases, the J end lost 7 bases, and 19 bases lay between the germline ends. The CDR3: CASSRLNQGSGGYTF. The CDR3 DNA is TGTGCCAGCAGCCGCCTTAATCAGGGTTCGGGTGGCTACACCTTC.

This chain links TRBV5-1 with TRBJ2-7, with D possibly matching TRBD1 (5 bases). CDR1 and CDR2 (germline): SGHRS, YFSETQ. This CDR3 spans 14 amino acids. V was pared by 4 bases and J by 2 bases, with 13 bases between. In DNA form, the CDR3 reads TGCGCCAGCAGCCGCTCCAGGGTAACCTACGAGCAGTACTTC. Its protein is CASSRSRVTYEQYF.

This clonotype was observed at least ten times. The J gene is TRBJ1-5, the V gene TRBV6-6, with D possibly being TRBD1 (6 bases). The CDR3 consists of 12 residues. Between the trimmed V and J ends, which lost 7 bases and 9 bases, there was a span of 13 bases. Germline values: CDR1 MNHNY, CDR2 SVGAGI (reference sequence). CDR3 protein: CASNPSRGPQHF. CDR3 sequence (DNA): TGTGCCAGCAACCCATCCAGGGGGCCCCAGCATTTT.

This chain links TRBV5-1 with TRBJ2-7; 10 positions match TRBD2. Germline CDR1 SGHRS, CDR2 YFSETQ. After removal of 4 bases from V and 6 bases from J, the junction contained 13 bases not matched to a gene. The CDR3 consists of 16 residues. CDR3 coding DNA: TGCGCCAGCAGCCCCAGAAGGTCAGCGGGAGGGGTCGAGCAGTACTTC. Its protein product is CASSPRRSAGGVEQYF.